This record concerns one TCR beta chain sequence. Its target is not known. With random hexamers, roughly 0.45 to 1 ug RNA was reverse transcribed. Across 54 Vbeta and 13 Jbeta, TCR beta CDR3 was amplified with immunoSEQ multiplex PCR. One entry per CDR3 protein results from TCRdb running MiXCR on the immunoSEQ multiplex PCR reads. The data contain about 290,000 distinct CDR3 sequences, approximately 91% of them singletons. Sequencing targeted TCR beta in T cells from blood (CD8+ and CD4+). It was negative isolation that provided the CD8+ and CD4+ T cells, whereas TEMRA cells were enriched by FACS. With V trimmed by 4 bases and J by 7 bases, 10 bases remained unmatched. CDR1 and CDR2 (germline): LNHDA, SQIVND (reference sequence). The CDR3 covers 15 residues. This specimen comes from a study of CD8 T cells in Susac syndrome. The study's findings and limits: TCR sequencing and HLA analysis covered a relatively small number of individuals.

The rearrangement links TRBV19 to TRBJ2-1, with TRBD1 matching over 7 bases. This clonotype was obtained from a human donor with multiple sclerosis. The specimen was CD8+ T cells from PBMCs. The CDR3, as DNA: TGTGCCAGTAGTACCGACCGACAGGGCCCTAATGAGCAGTTCTTC. As protein: CASSTDRQGPNEQFF.